This T cell receptor beta chain came from a study of memory CD4+ T cells and cytomegalovirus serostatus. Worth noting for this clone: What it binds is not known.

General study findings and limits: CD4+ memory repertoires contained about two fifths of the roughly 160 reported CMV TCRbeta sequences.

The repertoire was sequenced with immunoSEQ multiplex PCR; TCRdb's copy has only in-frame clones and lacks some. The sample has 38,000 or so clones; 70% to 80% are singletons. The CDR3 is made up of 14 amino acids. Trimming cost V 6 bases and J 9 bases, with 15 bases left between them. Germline assignment: CDR1 MNHNS and CDR2 SASEGT. Single viable CD3+CD4+CD8-CD45RO+ cells were sorted as the memory CD4+ T cells. The chain recombines TRBV6-1 with TRBJ1-6; D gene uncertain. Sequencing input: memory CD4+ T cells from blood. This TCR was sampled from an adult in good health and CMV-seronegative. CDR3 residues: CASSETDRGSPLHF. CDR3 bases: TGTGCCAGCAGCGAGACCGACCGGGGTTCACCCCTCCACTTT.